This T cell receptor (beta chain) comes out of a study of shared clonotypes between healthy human individuals. For the study at large: In total, the donors were a couple of women and a few men aged 18 to 49. There were three CD4 naive, three CD4 memory, two CD8 naive and one CD8 memory plates per donor.

Worth noting for this clone: The antigen remains unidentified.

TCRdb keeps only in-frame clones here, not all; method: immunoSEQ multiplex PCR. The sample lists approximately 2.5 million clones, approximately 94% occurring once. Points from the study as a whole: Across four donors, naive CD4 shared roughly 5.1%, naive CD8 under 4%, memory CD4 less than 2.5%, memory CD8 0.4%.

Into CD45RA+ naive and CD45RA-negative memory subsets, the CD4+ cells were split. The ends were cut back, 5 bases at V and 5 bases at J, with 15 bases in the middle. Germline V gene data show CDR1 as SGHTA and CDR2 as FQGNSA. The CDR3 consists of 15 residues. Sequencing was done on a sample of naive CD4+ T cells sorted from blood. The subset denotes: CD45RA+ positively selected. The sequence derives from a man in his late teens or twenties in good health. The chain has TRBV7-2 and TRBJ1-4, with a tentative D call TRBD1 (6 bases). The CDR3 DNA is TGTGCCAGCAGCCTACAGGGCGGGGAAAATGAAAAACTGTTTTTT. As protein: CASSLQGGENEKLFF.